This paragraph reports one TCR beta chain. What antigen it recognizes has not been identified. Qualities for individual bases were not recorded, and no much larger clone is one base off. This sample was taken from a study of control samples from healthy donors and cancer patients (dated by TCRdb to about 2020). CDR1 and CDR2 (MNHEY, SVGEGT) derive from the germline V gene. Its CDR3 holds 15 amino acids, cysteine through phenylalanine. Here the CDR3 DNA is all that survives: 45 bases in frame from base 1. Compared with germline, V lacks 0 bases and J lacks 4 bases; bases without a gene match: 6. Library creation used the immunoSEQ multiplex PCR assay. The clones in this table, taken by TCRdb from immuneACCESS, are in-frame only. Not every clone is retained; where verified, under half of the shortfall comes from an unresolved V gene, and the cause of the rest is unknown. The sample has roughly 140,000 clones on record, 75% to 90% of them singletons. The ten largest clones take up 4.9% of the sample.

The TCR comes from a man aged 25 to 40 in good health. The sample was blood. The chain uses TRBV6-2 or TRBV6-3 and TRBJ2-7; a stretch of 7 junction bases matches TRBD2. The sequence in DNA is TGTGCCAGCAGTTACTCGGGACTACCGAGATACGAGCAGTACTTC. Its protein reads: CASSYSGLPRYEQYF.